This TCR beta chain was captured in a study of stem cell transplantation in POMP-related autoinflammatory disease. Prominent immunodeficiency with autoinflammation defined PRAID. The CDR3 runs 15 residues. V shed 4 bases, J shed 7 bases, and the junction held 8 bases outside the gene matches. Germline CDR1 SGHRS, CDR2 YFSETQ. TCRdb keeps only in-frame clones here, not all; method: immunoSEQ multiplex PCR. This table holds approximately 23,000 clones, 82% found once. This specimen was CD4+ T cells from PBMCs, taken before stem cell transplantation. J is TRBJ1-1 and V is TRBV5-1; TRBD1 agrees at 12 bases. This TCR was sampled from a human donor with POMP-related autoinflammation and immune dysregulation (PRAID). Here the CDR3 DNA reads TGCGCCAGCAGCCTGGGGACAGGGGGCCTGGGTGAAGCTTTCTTT. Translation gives CASSLGTGGLGEAFF.